What follows are 30 T cell receptor beta chains derived from one specimen sequenced in a study of siplizumab effects on memory and regulatory T cells. TCRdb's copy holds only in-frame clones and misses some; the assay was immunoSEQ multiplex PCR. The table lists around 100,000 clones, approximately 91% of them singletons. Sequenced sample: CD4+ T cells sorted from blood. The receptors here all came from a human donor in good health.

The rearrangement links TRBV5-5 to TRBJ1-3, with D possibly TRBD1 on 6 matching bases. The germline gives CDR1 SGHKS, CDR2 YYEKEE (reference sequence). V lost 0 bases and J 0 bases, leaving 10 bases between the germline ends. This CDR3 region has 16 residues. Here the CDR3 reads CASSLAGHLSGNTIYF. CDR3 coding DNA: TGTGCCAGCAGCTTGGCGGGACACCTCTCTGGAAACACCATATATTTT.

As DNA, the CDR3 is TGTGCAAGTCGCCAAAAAGAAGCCTCGGGGGACCAGCATTTT. It is translated as CASRQKEASGDQHF. The chain carries TRBV12-2 and TRBJ1-5. TRBV12-2 represents a pseudogene. The length of the CDR3 is 14 residues.

The CDR3 sequence: CATRRGGSRDYTF. The CDR3 DNA reads as TGTGCCACCCGGAGAGGGGGCTCAAGGGACTACACCTTC. The rearrangement links TRBV28 to TRBJ1-2; 7 bases map to TRBD1. V lost 10 bases and J lost 10; bases outside the gene matches: 15. The V gene's germline CDR1 is MDHEN and CDR2 SYDVKM. The CDR3 runs to 13 residues.

The rearrangement links TRBV7-7 to TRBJ2-5; 9 bases are shared with TRBD2. V lost 6 bases and J lost 3; bases outside the gene matches: 11. The V gene's germline CDR1 is SSHAT and CDR2 FNYEAQ (reference sequence). The CDR3 contains 16 residues. The DNA of the CDR3 is TGTGCCAGCAGGGTAAGGAGCATAGCGGGGGAAGAGACCCAGTACTTC. Translated: CASRVRSIAGEETQYF.

The chain joins TRBV2 to TRBJ2-2; 8 bases map to TRBD1. The CDR3 sequence is 15 residues long. Per the germline V gene, CDR1 is SNHLY and CDR2 is FYNNEI. The V segment lost 4 bases and the J segment 6 bases; nucleotides outside the gene matches: 7. CDR3 sequence (DNA): TGTGCCAGCAGTGTTTACAGGGGGGACGCCGGGGAGCTGTTTTTT. It yields the protein CASSVYRGDAGELFF.

The chain employs TRBV4-1 and TRBJ1-2; 7 bases are a match to TRBD1. The CDR3 is 16 amino acids. The germline CDR1 and CDR2 sequences are MGHRA and YSYEKL. With V trimmed by 1 base and J by 2 bases, 7 bases remained unmatched. The CDR3 DNA reads TGCGCCAGCAGCCAAGGAAAGGCCAGGGGGAACTATGGCTACACCTTC. Translating it yields CASSQGKARGNYGYTF.

Written as DNA, the CDR3 is TGTGCCAGCAGCTTAGCTGGAACCGGGGAGCTGTTTTTT. This gives the protein CASSLAGTGELFF. The chain employs TRBV7-2 and TRBJ2-2; D unresolved. Germline lookup yields CDR1 SGHTA and CDR2 FQGNSA. This CDR3 comprises 13 residues. V was pared by 0 bases and J by 5 bases, with 4 bases between.

In this sample, this clone turned up a few times. The rearrangement links TRBV27 to TRBJ1-6; maybe TRBD1 (5 bases). The CDR3 is 14 amino acids. Trimming removed 3 bases from V and 10 bases from J, with 13 bases in between. In germline, CDR1 is MNHEY, CDR2 SMNVEV (reference sequence). CDR3 protein: CASSFGGSWSPLHF. The CDR3 DNA follows: TGTGCCAGCAGTTTCGGGGGTTCTTGGTCACCCCTCCACTTT.

The V gene is TRBV10-3, the J gene TRBJ1-1; D is possibly TRBD1 (6 bases). Deletions cut 11 bases from V and 5 bases from J, with 18 bases between. CDR1 and CDR2 (germline): ENHRY, SYGVKD. The CDR3 contains 13 residues. The CDR3, as DNA: TGTGCCGTGAACAGGGAAATAGCTACTGAAGCTTTCTTT. Residues: CAVNREIATEAFF.

This rearrangement joins TRBV7-9 to TRBJ1-2, with D unresolved. V lost 1 base to trimming and J lost 0 bases, with 12 bases between them. Germline lookup yields CDR1 SEHNR and CDR2 FQNEAQ (reference sequence). The CDR3 is 16 amino acids. The CDR3 is CASSLGGTDANYGYTF. The CDR3 nucleotides read TGTGCCAGCAGCTTAGGCGGTACGGACGCTAACTATGGCTACACCTTC.

The V call is TRBV27, the J call TRBJ1-1; no clear D gene. CDR3 length: 15 amino acids. Trimming stripped 5 bases from V and 1 base from J, with 14 bases between. Germline loops: CDR1 MNHEY, CDR2 SMNVEV (reference sequence). CDR3 sequence: CASSQTHLGNTEAFF. The CDR3, as DNA: TGTGCCAGCAGTCAAACTCACCTTGGGAACACTGAAGCTTTCTTT.

The V gene is TRBV4-1, the J gene TRBJ1-1; the D is unclear. In germline, CDR1 is MGHRA, CDR2 YSYEKL. This CDR3 is 15 amino acids long. Trimming took 0 bases from V and 4 from J, leaving 12 bases between them. The CDR3, as DNA: TGCGCCAGCAGCCAAGATGTCCGGGCGGCCACTGAAGCTTTCTTT. It specifies CASSQDVRAATEAFF.

V gene TRBV11-3 combines with J gene TRBJ2-7, with D perhaps matching TRBD1 (6 bases). Trimming pared 4 bases from V and 4 bases from J, leaving 17 bases between. Germline loops: CDR1 SGHNT, CDR2 YENEEA. This CDR3 is 15 amino acids long. CDR3 protein: CASSYSQGAQYEQYF. The DNA for the CDR3 is TGTGCCAGCAGCTATTCACAGGGCGCCCAGTACGAGCAGTACTTC.

The chain joins TRBV7-8 to TRBJ2-5; possibly TRBD1 or TRBD2 for D (5 bases each). CDR3 length equals 15 residues. V lost 1 base and J lost 4, with 13 bases in between. The germline V gene has CDR1 SGHVS and CDR2 FQNEAQ. The CDR3 DNA sequence: TGTGCCAGCAGCTTAGACGGCGGTGGGGGAGAGACCCAGTACTTC. This encodes CASSLDGGGGETQYF.

The chain recombines TRBV21-1 with TRBJ2-7. TRBV21-1 is recorded as a pseudogene. The CDR3 length is 12 residues. The CDR3 region is CASTLGEYEQYF. In nucleotides, the CDR3 is TGTGCCAGCACCCTGGGGGAGTACGAGCAGTACTTC.

The chain employs TRBV5-1 and TRBJ1-2, with D hard to call. The CDR3 totals 12 residues. Per the germline V gene, CDR1 is SGHRS and CDR2 is YFSETQ. Trimming took off 0 bases at V and 4 bases at J, with 4 bases between the two ends. The CDR3 spells CASSLGSYGYTF. The CDR3 nucleotides read TGCGCCAGCAGCTTGGGCTCCTATGGCTACACCTTC.

The chain links TRBV28 to TRBJ1-1, with 7 positions matching TRBD1. V lost 6 bases and J lost 2; bases outside the gene matches: 3. The CDR3 covers 13 residues. Germline V lookup: CDR1 MDHEN, CDR2 SYDVKM. The CDR3 loop is CASRRDSNTEAFF. The CDR3, as DNA: TGTGCCAGCAGGCGGGACAGCAACACTGAAGCTTTCTTT.

The chain links TRBV5-1 to TRBJ1-2; D not certain. Between the trimmed V and J ends, which lost 4 bases and 6 bases, there was a span of 19 bases. This CDR3 comprises 15 residues. Germline CDR1 and CDR2: SGHRS and YFSETQ. Written as DNA, the CDR3 is TGCGCCAGCAGCGGGTCGGAGAGGGCCTGGGATGGCTACACCTTC. Translation gives CASSGSERAWDGYTF.

The DNA of the CDR3 is TGTGCCAGTAGTATATTCCCCGGGACAGGGGTAGGTTCACCCCTCCACTTT. This encodes CASSIFPGTGVGSPLHF. This rearrangement joins TRBV19 to TRBJ1-6; TRBD1 agrees at 10 bases. The germline CDR1 and CDR2 sequences are LNHDA and SQIVND (reference sequence). The CDR3 consists of 17 residues. After removal of 2 bases from V and 9 bases from J, the junction contained 10 bases not matched to a gene.

This clone came up once. This chain links TRBV11-3 with TRBJ2-2; D is undetermined. Trimming pared 3 bases from V and 7 bases from J, leaving 6 bases between. The germline V gene encodes CDR1 SGHNT and CDR2 YENEEA. The CDR3 has 12 residues. CDR3 DNA sequence: TGTGCCAGCAGCTTGCCGTTCGGGGAGCTGTTTTTT. Its protein is CASSLPFGELFF.

The V and J genes are TRBV6-5 and TRBJ2-5; 9 positions agree with TRBD2. Looked up from germline, CDR1 is MNHEY and CDR2 is SVGAGI. This CDR3 is 16 amino acids long. After removal of 0 bases from V and 2 bases from J, the junction contained 4 bases not matched to a gene. CDR3 protein: CASSYSRLAVQETQYF. The CDR3 bases are TGTGCCAGCAGTTACTCGAGACTAGCGGTGCAAGAGACCCAGTACTTC.

The chain combines TRBV6-1 with TRBJ2-5; TRBD2 is a possible D gene (5 bases). The CDR3 runs to 15 residues. V dropped 0 bases and J dropped 2 bases, with 10 bases sitting between them. CDR1 MNHNS and CDR2 SASEGT come from the germline V gene. The CDR3 bases are TGTGCCAGCAGTGAAGCCGGAGGACCACAAGAGACCCAGTACTTC. Amino acids: CASSEAGGPQETQYF.

The genes are TRBV29-1 and TRBJ2-6; D is unresolved. V dropped 1 base and J dropped 4 bases, with 5 bases sitting between them. Germline CDR1 and CDR2: SQVTM and ANQGSEA. The CDR3 sequence is 13 residues long. CDR3 in amino acids: CSVEAGGANVLTF. CDR3 nucleotide sequence: TGCAGCGTTGAAGCAGGAGGGGCCAACGTCCTGACTTTC.

This clone was seen a few times. J is TRBJ1-1 and V is TRBV2, with TRBD1 identical over 8 bases. Germline CDR1 and CDR2: SNHLY and FYNNEI. Trimming at V came to 5 bases and at J to 4 bases, leaving 6 bases not matched to a gene. The CDR3 totals 14 residues. In nucleotides, the CDR3 is TGTGCCAGCAGTAAAGACAGGGGTGCCACTGAAGCTTTCTTT. This sequence encodes CASSKDRGATEAFF.

The CDR3, as DNA: TGTGCCAGCAGCTTCCTCGGACAGGGAGGGAACACTGAAGCTTTCTTT. Translating it yields CASSFLGQGGNTEAFF. The J gene is TRBJ1-1, the V gene TRBV7-6; 8 bases are a match to TRBD1. The CDR3 is 16 residues long. Germline CDR1 SGHVS, CDR2 FNYEAQ. The trim removed 3 bases at V and 1 base at J, leaving 7 bases unmatched.

V gene TRBV28 combines with J gene TRBJ1-5; D is possibly TRBD1 (6 bases). The CDR3 runs 13 residues. Germline V gene sequence: CDR1 MDHEN, CDR2 SYDVKM. With 6 bases removed from V and 8 bases from J, the gap between germline ends came to 14 bases. CDR3 nucleotides: TGTGCCAGCAGACGGGGGGGCGGAGAGCCCCAGCATTTT. It is translated as CASRRGGGEPQHF.

The rearrangement links TRBV6-1 to TRBJ1-1; perhaps TRBD1 as D (6 bases). CDR1 is MNHNS and CDR2 is SASEGT in the germline V gene. This CDR3 has 15 amino acids. V was pared by 4 bases and J by 0 bases, with 12 bases between. The CDR3 DNA is TGTGCCAGCAGTGTCCCCACAGGGATGAACACTGAAGCTTTCTTT. The encoded protein is CASSVPTGMNTEAFF.

The chain combines TRBV28 with TRBJ2-7; 7 bases match TRBD2. CDR3 length: 14 residues. The V and J ends lost 7 bases and 2 bases, in that order; junction bases with no gene match: 8. Germline V gene lookup returns CDR1 MDHEN and CDR2 SYDVKM. CDR3 DNA sequence: TGTGCCAGCAATTCCCCGGGACTAACCTACGAGCAGTACTTC. Translated: CASNSPGLTYEQYF. The complete variable domain, with remaining parts taken from reference TRBV28 and TRBJ2-7, reads DVKVTQSSRYLVKRTGEKVFLECVQDMDHENMFWYRQDPGLGLRLIYFSYDVKMKEKGDIPEGYSVSREKKERFSLILESASTNQTSMYLCASNSPGLTYEQYFGPGTRLTVT.

The gene calls are TRBV5-1 and TRBJ1-2; D ambiguous. CDR1 is SGHRS, CDR2 YFSETQ, per germline. Trimming cost V 3 bases and J 7 bases, with 10 bases left between them. CDR3 size: 12 residues. The CDR3 region has the DNA TGCGCCAGCAGCTCCGACATGTCTGGCTACACCTTC. This gives the protein CASSSDMSGYTF.

The chain recombines TRBV10-2 with TRBJ1-5; D gene ambiguous. Trimming stripped 5 bases from V and 5 bases from J, with 7 bases between. This CDR3 region has 12 residues. CDR1 WSHSY and CDR2 SAAADI come from the germline V gene. The CDR3, as DNA: TGCGCCAGCAGTAAAGGAGATCAGCCCCAGCATTTT. It specifies CASSKGDQPQHF.